This record covers a single TCR beta chain. Its antigen remains unknown. This CDR3 comprises 16 residues. CDR1 is SGHRS and CDR2 is YFSETQ in the germline V gene. Trimming stripped 4 bases from V and 2 bases from J, with 18 bases between. The data derive from a study of T cell responses to AZD1222 COVID-19 vaccine. Overall study: Some second doses came at about 4 weeks and others at about 12 weeks; these were pooled.

The study, taken as a whole, reports: As reported, nearly half of all spike-specific TCRs target variant regions that are unmutated. AZD1222 recipients seropositive at baseline numbered only five to seven. Donors, mostly white British, included more females; clonal diversity was possibly underestimated.

Measured with immunoSEQ multiplex PCR; TCRdb has only the in-frame clones, and not every one. Seen here are more than 150,000 clones, less than 95% observed once, and the top ten hold 1.8%. This TCR derives from an adult in good health. V usage is TRBV5-1 and J usage is TRBJ2-5; D gene ambiguous. The starting material was peripheral blood, obtained on day 0 of AZD1222 vaccination. The DNA of the CDR3 is TGCGCCAGCAGCCCGCGGCGAGACAAAAATCAAGAGACCCAGTACTTC. Translating it yields CASSPRRDKNQETQYF.